This is a list of T cell receptor beta chains from one sample in a study of graft-versus-host responses after intestinal transplantation. The repertoire was sequenced with immunoSEQ multiplex PCR; TCRdb's copy has only in-frame clones and lacks some. The table lists roughly 7,000 clones, around 26% of them singletons, with about 5% in the top ten. Source: alloreactive CD4+ T cells from a mixed lymphocyte reaction culture, taken before intestinal transplant. The receptor set was obtained from a human patient who received an intestinal transplant. The CDR3 runs from the conserved cysteine through the conserved F or W. The D gene is left open where the match is weak. For some rows the clone size is stated as once, few or many, or as a class when expanded; others skip it.

d_call	v_call	j_call	clone_size	cdr3_aa	cdr3_nt
TRBD2	TRBV6-1	TRBJ2-2	few	CASSDVSGKFHGELFF	TGTGCCAGCAGTGACGTTAGCGGGAAATTTCACGGGGAGCTGTTTTTT
.	TRBV2	TRBJ1-1	.	CASTRPRNTEAFF	TGTGCCAGCACGAGGCCTCGGAACACTGAAGCTTTCTTT
TRBD1	TRBV18	TRBJ2-7	medium-sized	CASSPPGTATYEQYF	TGTGCCAGCTCACCACCGGGGACAGCCACCTACGAGCAGTACTTC
TRBD1	TRBV19	TRBJ2-2	few	CASTLAPRQGRIYAGELFF	TGTGCCAGTACCCTAGCGCCCCGACAGGGGAGAATATATGCCGGGGAGCTGTTTTTT
.	TRBV19	TRBJ1-4	large	CASSPYLRRNEKLFF	TGTGCCAGTAGTCCGTACCTGAGAAGGAATGAAAAACTGTTTTTT
.	TRBV2	TRBJ1-1	.	CARSSVGANTEAFF	TGTGCCAGGTCGAGTGTGGGCGCGAACACTGAAGCTTTCTTT
.	TRBV7-9	TRBJ1-2	medium-sized	CASSRRDGDYGYTF	TGTGCCAGCAGCCGCCGGGACGGAGACTATGGCTACACCTTC
.	TRBV6-6	TRBJ2-7	few	CASSYARGGAYEQYF	TGTGCCAGCAGTTACGCCCGGGGTGGGGCCTACGAGCAGTACTTC
.	TRBV6-9	TRBJ1-5	.	CASSTGMRQPQHF	TGTGCCAGCAGCACAGGGATGCGGCAGCCCCAGCATTTT
.	TRBV7-4	TRBJ2-2	.	CASSLWAGTDGELFF	TGTGCCAGCAGCCTATGGGCGGGGACGGACGGGGAGCTGTTTTTT
.	TRBV5-6	TRBJ2-5	.	CASSRPGGPPLGTQYF	TGTGCCAGCAGCCGACCCGGAGGGCCTCCTCTAGGGACCCAGTACTTC
.	TRBV5-3	TRBJ2-3	few	CATGQLSTDTQYF	TGTGCCACCGGACAGTTAAGCACAGATACGCAGTATTTT
.	TRBV12-5	TRBJ2-3	few	CASGPLGADTQYF	TGTGCTAGTGGGCCCTTGGGGGCAGATACGCAGTATTTT
.	TRBV5-4	TRBJ1-1	.	CASSLAGVPHAFF	TGTGCCAGCAGCTTGGCCGGGGTCCCGCACGCTTTCTTT
.	TRBV5-6	TRBJ2-5	few	CASSLDRAETQYF	TGTGCCAGCAGCCTGGACCGAGCCGAGACCCAGTACTTC
TRBD1	TRBV5-1	TRBJ2-2	.	CASRDRATGELFF	TGCGCCAGCAGGGACAGGGCCACCGGGGAGCTGTTTTTT
TRBD2	TRBV5-6	TRBJ2-7	medium-sized	CASNLRLAGTYEQYF	TGTGCCAGCAATCTTAGACTAGCGGGGACCTACGAGCAGTACTTC
TRBD2	TRBV6-5	TRBJ2-7	.	CASSYPLAGVYEQYF	TGTGCCAGCAGTTACCCGCTAGCGGGAGTCTACGAGCAGTACTTC
.	TRBV6-6	TRBJ2-7	large	CASSGGSYEQYF	TGTGCCAGCAGCGGGGGATCCTACGAGCAGTACTTC
.	TRBV6-5	TRBJ2-7	few	CASSGGSYEQYF	TGTGCCAGCAGCGGGGGATCCTACGAGCAGTACTTC
.	TRBV7-9	TRBJ2-3	medium-sized	CASSFRQDLSTDTQYF	TGTGCCAGCAGCTTCAGACAGGACCTTAGCACAGATACGCAGTATTTT
.	TRBV7-3	TRBJ1-1	medium-sized	CASSGLGDGTEAFF	TGTGCCAGCAGCGGACTAGGGGACGGCACTGAAGCTTTCTTT
TRBD2	TRBV6-5	TRBJ2-2	.	CASSAGKAGPGELFF	TGTGCCAGCAGTGCAGGAAAAGCGGGACCCGGGGAGCTGTTTTTT
.	TRBV21-1	TRBJ2-3	few	CASSKGKSWIHTDTQYF	TGTGCCAGCAGCAAAGGGAAGAGTTGGATCCACACAGATACGCAGTATTTT
TRBD2	TRBV25-1	TRBJ2-3	few	CASKGGLITDTQYF	TGTGCCAGCAAGGGAGGGCTGATCACAGATACGCAGTATTTT
.	TRBV19	TRBJ1-4	.	CASSIDRGREKLFF	TGTGCCAGTAGTATAGACAGGGGCCGGGAAAAACTGTTTTTT
TRBD1	TRBV7-9	TRBJ1-2	.	CASSFGQGLPRGYTF	TGTGCCAGCAGCTTCGGACAGGGCCTACCGCGAGGCTACACCTTC
.	TRBV28	TRBJ2-3	few	CASSFSGSSTDTQYF	TGTGCCAGCAGTTTTTCCGGTAGCTCCACAGATACGCAGTATTTT
TRBD1	TRBV28	TRBJ1-5	few	CASSFRGQNNQPQHF	TGTGCCAGCAGTTTTAGGGGACAGAACAATCAGCCCCAGCATTTT
.	TRBV6-6	TRBJ1-1	few	CASSSAEHEAFF	TGTGCCAGCAGTTCCGCGGAGCACGAAGCTTTCTTT
.	TRBV30	TRBJ2-7	.	CAWSGGAYEQYF	TGTGCCTGGAGCGGGGGAGCCTACGAGCAGTACTTC
TRBD2	TRBV5-5	TRBJ2-3	few	CASSQLLAGVPDTQYF	TGTGCCAGCAGCCAACTGCTAGCGGGAGTCCCAGATACGCAGTATTTT
TRBD2	TRBV10-3	TRBJ2-7	.	CAISEGSGSSHRREQYF	TGTGCCATCAGTGAGGGTAGCGGGAGTTCCCATCGGCGCGAGCAGTACTTC
.	TRBV18	TRBJ1-5	few	CASSPREGGNQPQHF	TGTGCCAGCTCACCAAGGGAAGGCGGCAATCAGCCCCAGCATTTT
.	TRBV9	TRBJ2-1	few	CASSVWVDYNEQFF	TGTGCCAGCAGCGTATGGGTAGATTACAATGAGCAGTTCTTC
.	TRBV28	TRBJ1-5	medium-sized	CASSPRGGLNQPQHF	TGTGCCAGCAGCCCCCGCGGGGGGCTCAATCAGCCCCAGCATTTT
TRBD2	TRBV5-1	TRBJ2-1	.	CASSRLAGGPHEQFF	TGCGCCAGCAGCAGACTGGCGGGAGGGCCCCATGAGCAGTTCTTC
.	TRBV7-2	TRBJ1-1	.	CASSFGQPWHTEAFF	TGTGCCAGCAGCTTTGGACAGCCTTGGCACACTGAAGCTTTCTTT
TRBD1	TRBV6-5	TRBJ1-1	.	CASSEPEGQGAFF	TGTGCCAGCAGTGAACCCGAAGGACAGGGTGCTTTCTTT
.	TRBV6-1	TRBJ2-1	.	CASSDSYNEQFF	TGTGCCAGCAGCGACAGCTACAATGAGCAGTTCTTC
.	TRBV6-6	TRBJ1-2	few	CASSYSTPVHYTF	TGTGCCAGCAGTTACTCGACCCCAGTTCACTACACCTTC
TRBD2	TRBV18	TRBJ2-1	medium-sized	CASSPRPSGGYNEQFF	TGTGCCAGCTCACCACGCCCGAGCGGGGGCTACAATGAGCAGTTCTTC
.	TRBV30	TRBJ2-5	.	CAWPGGQETQYF	TGTGCCTGGCCCGGGGGGCAGGAGACCCAGTACTTC
.	TRBV5-1	TRBJ2-1	few	CASSLGAGTYNEQFF	TGCGCCAGCAGCTTGGGGGCGGGTACATACAATGAGCAGTTCTTC
.	TRBV6-6	TRBJ2-5	.	CASNRDSQETQYF	TGTGCCAGCAACCGGGACTCCCAAGAGACCCAGTACTTC
.	TRBV18	TRBJ1-1	.	CASSPPSTSGGTEAFF	TGTGCCAGCTCACCACCTTCGACTTCTGGGGGGACTGAAGCTTTCTTT
TRBD1	TRBV18	TRBJ1-5	large	CASSPSGTGLNQPQHF	TGTGCCAGCTCACCCTCGGGGACAGGGCTTAATCAGCCCCAGCATTTT
.	TRBV7-2	TRBJ2-1	few	CASSLDPQGGREFF	TGTGCCAGCAGCTTAGACCCGCAAGGCGGACGGGAGTTCTTC
.	TRBV7-3	TRBJ1-1	medium-sized	CASSSGGPIPRGEAFF	TGTGCCAGCAGCTCCGGGGGCCCCATACCCAGGGGTGAAGCTTTCTTT
TRBD1	TRBV5-1	TRBJ2-3	.	CASSPSRDRGGAPDTQYF	TGCGCCAGCAGCCCGTCCCGGGACAGGGGAGGGGCACCCGATACGCAGTATTTT
.	TRBV6-1	TRBJ2-1	.	CASSEYPVPEQFF	TGTGCCAGCAGTGAATATCCGGTCCCGGAGCAGTTCTTC
.	TRBV11-3	TRBJ1-2	.	CASSFPGTIVGYTF	TGTGCCAGCAGCTTCCCCGGGACAATAGTTGGCTACACCTTC
.	TRBV7-9	TRBJ2-7	few	CASSLLETSSYEQYF	TGTGCCAGCAGCCTATTAGAGACGTCCAGCTACGAGCAGTACTTC
TRBD2	TRBV19	TRBJ2-5	few	CASSIDLGTSGSRETQYF	TGTGCCAGTAGTATAGATCTGGGGACTAGCGGGAGTCGGGAGACCCAGTACTTC
.	TRBV6-6	TRBJ2-7	.	CASSYRTRFYEQYF	TGTGCCAGCAGTTATAGAACCCGATTCTACGAGCAGTACTTC
.	TRBV4-1	TRBJ2-2	.	CASSHELELFF	TGCGCCAGCAGCCACGAGCTAGAGCTGTTTTTT
.	TRBV4-3	TRBJ2-5	.	CASSASVASGQETQYF	TGCGCCAGCAGCGCGTCGGTGGCGTCAGGGCAAGAGACCCAGTACTTC
.	TRBV5-1	TRBJ2-5	.	CASSLDRETQYF	TGCGCCAGCAGCTTGGATCGGGAGACCCAGTACTTC
.	TRBV6-5	TRBJ1-1	few	CASSPMFGKNTEAFF	TGTGCCAGCAGTCCGATGTTTGGTAAGAACACTGAAGCTTTCTTT
.	TRBV19	TRBJ1-5	.	CASSKPTGLSQPQHF	TGTGCCAGTAGTAAACCCACGGGGTTGAGTCAGCCCCAGCATTTT